Presented here are 4 T cell receptor beta chains from one specimen sequenced in a study of identical twins. Via MiXCR, TCRdb re-called the 5' RACE reads, giving one row per CDR3 protein. This table holds 310,000 or so distinct CDR3 sequences, nearly 9.5% found once. In addition, the sample was reused for a study of yellow fever vaccine responses in identical twins.

The sample comprised CD8+ T cells sorted from blood. The receptors originated from a woman aged 18 to 35 in good health.

This clonotype showed up many times. V gene TRBV4-3 combines with J gene TRBJ2-7; 10 bases are a match to TRBD1. The CDR3 extends over 15 amino acids. Germline CDR1 is LGHNA and CDR2 is YSLEER. J lost 1 base, V lost 5 bases, and 5 bases had no gene match. This CDR3 is CASSVGTGDSYEQYF. CDR3 in DNA: TGCGCCAGCAGCGTTGGGACAGGGGATTCCTACGAGCAGTACTTC.

This clonotype was observed a few times. The chain recombines TRBV14 with TRBJ2-7, with D possibly matching TRBD2 (5 bases). In germline, CDR1 is SGHDN, CDR2 FVKESK. V shed 0 bases and J shed 3 bases, with 12 bases lying between them. The length of the CDR3 is 15 residues. The CDR3 nucleotides read TGTGCCAGCAGCCAAGACCCCTATCGGGGCTACGAGCAGTACTTC. Residues: CASSQDPYRGYEQYF.

This clonotype was detected a few times. The V and J genes are TRBV6-1 and TRBJ2-7, with TRBD2 matching 8 bases. This CDR3 is built from 15 residues. V was pared by 2 bases and J by 5 bases, with 8 bases of the junction left unmatched. CDR1 and CDR2 (germline): MNHNS, SASEGT. DNA for the CDR3: TGTGCCAGCAGTGAAAGGGCGGGGGGCCCGCACGAGCAGTACTTC. Residues: CASSERAGGPHEQYF.

This clonotype was observed many times. The rearrangement uses TRBV7-8 and TRBJ1-1; the match to TRBD1 covers 7 bases. The CDR3 length is 15 residues. CDR1 is SGHVS and CDR2 is FQNEAQ in the germline V gene. Trimming removed 1 base from V and 4 bases from J; junction bases left unmatched: 6. As DNA, the CDR3 is TGTGCCAGCAGCTTAGTTCAGGGGGGCCGCACTGAAGCTTTCTTT. As protein: CASSLVQGGRTEAFF.